The rows below give T cell receptor beta chains drawn from one sample of a study of CD8 T cells in Susac syndrome. TCRdb recomputed calls from the immunoSEQ multiplex PCR reads with MiXCR, one row per CDR3 protein. The sample has some 90,000 distinct CDR3 sequences, 90% to 95% seen once. Sequences were obtained from CD8+ T cells from PBMCs. These receptors originate from a human donor in good health. CDR3s include the opening cysteine and the closing phenylalanine or tryptophan. D genes are given only for firm matches. Size tells how often a clone was seen (once, few, many) or the class of an expanded clone, and some rows leave it out.

CDR3aa: CASSTPGTDYYEQYF; CDR3nt: TGTGCCAGCAGCACCCCCGGGACTGACTACTACGAGCAGTACTTC; abundance: NA; v_gene: TRBV7-2; j_gene: TRBJ2-7; d_gene: NA
CDR3aa: CASSWTSGGTDQETQYF; CDR3nt: TGTGCCAGCAGTTGGACTAGCGGGGGGACCGACCAAGAGACCCAGTACTTC; abundance: NA; v_gene: TRBV2; j_gene: TRBJ2-5; d_gene: TRBD2
CDR3aa: CASSEGLAGGVYEQYF; CDR3nt: TGTGCCAGCAGTGAGGGACTAGCGGGGGGGGTTTACGAGCAGTACTTC; abundance: few; v_gene: TRBV25-1; j_gene: TRBJ2-7; d_gene: TRBD2
CDR3aa: CASSQYRQANTGELFF; CDR3nt: TGTGCCAGCAGCCAATACCGACAGGCGAACACCGGGGAGCTGTTTTTT; abundance: NA; v_gene: TRBV5-6; j_gene: TRBJ2-2; d_gene: NA
CDR3aa: CASSLGQGGNQPQHF; CDR3nt: TGTGCCAGCAGTTTGGGACAGGGGGGGAATCAGCCCCAGCATTTT; abundance: NA; v_gene: TRBV6-5; j_gene: TRBJ1-5; d_gene: TRBD1
CDR3aa: CASSWPLGGYTF; CDR3nt: TGTGCCAGCAGCTGGCCGTTGGGTGGCTACACCTTC; abundance: NA; v_gene: TRBV13; j_gene: TRBJ1-2; d_gene: NA
CDR3aa: CATSRDPQDTQYF; CDR3nt: TGTGCCACCAGCAGAGACCCGCAGGATACGCAGTATTTT; abundance: NA; v_gene: TRBV15; j_gene: TRBJ2-3; d_gene: NA
CDR3aa: CASSIDPPGFGTDTQYF; CDR3nt: TGTGCCAGTAGTATCGATCCCCCAGGGTTCGGCACAGATACGCAGTATTTT; abundance: NA; v_gene: TRBV19; j_gene: TRBJ2-3; d_gene: NA
CDR3aa: CATSAPQYQETQYF; CDR3nt: TGTGCCACCAGCGCCCCGCAGTACCAAGAGACCCAGTACTTC; abundance: few; v_gene: TRBV15; j_gene: TRBJ2-5; d_gene: NA
CDR3aa: CASSQAGQGNEQFF; CDR3nt: TGTGCCAGCAGCCAAGCGGGACAGGGAAATGAGCAGTTCTTC; abundance: once; v_gene: TRBV16; j_gene: TRBJ2-1; d_gene: TRBD1
CDR3aa: CASSPRGANQPQHF; CDR3nt: TGTGCCAGCAGCCCACGAGGGGCTAATCAGCCCCAGCATTTT; abundance: once; v_gene: TRBV3-1; j_gene: TRBJ1-5; d_gene: NA
CDR3aa: CASSLGRGLTGYTF; CDR3nt: TGTGCCAGCAGCTTAGGCAGGGGGCTGACTGGCTACACCTTC; abundance: NA; v_gene: TRBV7-3; j_gene: TRBJ1-2; d_gene: TRBD1
CDR3aa: CASSLWAAGETQYF; CDR3nt: TGTGCCAGCAGTTTATGGGCCGCCGGGGAGACCCAGTACTTC; abundance: NA; v_gene: TRBV27; j_gene: TRBJ2-5; d_gene: NA
CDR3aa: CASSQPGQGATEAFF; CDR3nt: TGTGCCAGCAGCCAGCCGGGACAGGGGGCGACTGAAGCTTTCTTT; abundance: NA; v_gene: TRBV14; j_gene: TRBJ1-1; d_gene: TRBD1
CDR3aa: CASSPGRGEQFF; CDR3nt: TGTGCCAGCAGCCCTGGAAGGGGTGAGCAGTTCTTC; abundance: NA; v_gene: TRBV13; j_gene: TRBJ2-1; d_gene: NA
CDR3aa: CASGLYNEQFF; CDR3nt: TGTGCCAGCGGACTCTACAATGAGCAGTTCTTC; abundance: once; v_gene: TRBV7-9; j_gene: TRBJ2-1; d_gene: NA
CDR3aa: CASSSTTGVGETQYF; CDR3nt: TGTGCCAGCAGTTCAACAACAGGGGTGGGAGAGACCCAGTACTTC; abundance: NA; v_gene: TRBV7-2; j_gene: TRBJ2-5; d_gene: TRBD1
CDR3aa: CASSLGASGGANEQFF; CDR3nt: TGTGCCAGCAGCTTAGGGGCTAGCGGGGGGGCAAATGAGCAGTTCTTC; abundance: NA; v_gene: TRBV7-8; j_gene: TRBJ2-1; d_gene: TRBD2
CDR3aa: CATRQGDQETQYF; CDR3nt: TGTGCCACCAGACAGGGTGACCAAGAGACCCAGTACTTC; abundance: NA; v_gene: TRBV15; j_gene: TRBJ2-5; d_gene: NA
CDR3aa: CASSSWGTEAFF; CDR3nt: TGTGCCAGCAGCTCGTGGGGAACTGAAGCTTTCTTT; abundance: NA; v_gene: TRBV13; j_gene: TRBJ1-1; d_gene: NA
CDR3aa: CASSLGLNYEQYF; CDR3nt: TGTGCCAGCAGTTTAGGGCTGAACTACGAGCAGTACTTC; abundance: NA; v_gene: TRBV12-3/TRBV12-4; j_gene: TRBJ2-7; d_gene: NA
CDR3aa: CASSLGTGANYGYTF; CDR3nt: TGTGCCAGCAGCTTGGGGACAGGGGCTAACTATGGCTACACCTTC; abundance: NA; v_gene: TRBV7-9; j_gene: TRBJ1-2; d_gene: TRBD1
CDR3aa: CASSYYRDYQNTGELFF; CDR3nt: TGTGCCAGCAGTTATTACCGGGACTACCAGAACACCGGGGAGCTGTTTTTT; abundance: NA; v_gene: TRBV6-5; j_gene: TRBJ2-2; d_gene: TRBD2
CDR3aa: CASSPPTDSYEQYF; CDR3nt: TGTGCCAGCAGCCCTCCGACAGACTCCTACGAGCAGTACTTC; abundance: NA; v_gene: TRBV5-6; j_gene: TRBJ2-7; d_gene: NA
CDR3aa: CASSQSRHRIPYNSPLHF; CDR3nt: TGCGCCAGCAGTCAATCCAGGCACAGGATTCCCTATAATTCACCCCTCCACTTT; abundance: NA; v_gene: TRBV23-1; j_gene: TRBJ1-6; d_gene: NA
CDR3aa: CARSQTGTGYTGELFF; CDR3nt: TGTGCCAGAAGCCAGACTGGGACAGGGTACACCGGGGAGCTGTTTTTT; abundance: NA; v_gene: TRBV5-3; j_gene: TRBJ2-2; d_gene: TRBD1
CDR3aa: CASSYSGTAHEQYF; CDR3nt: TGTGCCAGCAGTTACTCGGGGACCGCCCACGAGCAGTACTTC; abundance: NA; v_gene: TRBV27; j_gene: TRBJ2-7; d_gene: NA
CDR3aa: CASSQESLGSQETQYF; CDR3nt: TGTGCCAGCAGCCAAGAGTCATTGGGGTCACAAGAGACCCAGTACTTC; abundance: NA; v_gene: TRBV3-1; j_gene: TRBJ2-5; d_gene: NA
CDR3aa: CASSYRGSDNSPLHF; CDR3nt: TGTGCCAGCAGTTACAGGGGCTCCGATAATTCACCCCTCCACTTT; abundance: NA; v_gene: TRBV6-2/TRBV6-3; j_gene: TRBJ1-6; d_gene: NA
CDR3aa: CASSAGPNYEQYF; CDR3nt: TGTGCCAGCAGCGCAGGACCCAACTACGAGCAGTACTTC; abundance: once; v_gene: TRBV7-6; j_gene: TRBJ2-7; d_gene: NA
CDR3aa: CASSLGPPRGNQPQHF; CDR3nt: TGTGCCAGCAGCTTAGGGCCCCCGAGGGGCAATCAGCCCCAGCATTTT; abundance: NA; v_gene: TRBV7-6; j_gene: TRBJ1-5; d_gene: NA
CDR3aa: CAISPARDTQYF; CDR3nt: TGTGCCATCAGCCCTGCGCGAGATACGCAGTATTTT; abundance: NA; v_gene: TRBV10-3; j_gene: TRBJ2-3; d_gene: NA
CDR3aa: CASSQKAGTGIHEQYF; CDR3nt: TGTGCCAGCTCCCAAAAGGCCGGGACAGGGATCCACGAGCAGTACTTC; abundance: NA; v_gene: TRBV18; j_gene: TRBJ2-7; d_gene: TRBD1
CDR3aa: CASSDPLTHSQETQYF; CDR3nt: TGTGCCAGCAGTGACCCACTGACACACAGCCAAGAGACCCAGTACTTC; abundance: NA; v_gene: TRBV6-4; j_gene: TRBJ2-5; d_gene: NA
CDR3aa: CASSGTGGTDTQYF; CDR3nt: TGTGCCAGCAGCGGGACAGGGGGCACAGATACGCAGTATTTT; abundance: NA; v_gene: TRBV9; j_gene: TRBJ2-3; d_gene: TRBD1
CDR3aa: CATSDLASGQPSYEQYF; CDR3nt: TGTGCCACCAGTGATTTGGCCTCGGGACAGCCATCCTACGAGCAGTACTTC; abundance: NA; v_gene: TRBV24-1; j_gene: TRBJ2-7; d_gene: TRBD1
CDR3aa: CASSAGQGNLEPQHF; CDR3nt: TGTGCCAGCAGCGCGGGACAGGGGAATCTTGAGCCCCAGCATTTT; abundance: NA; v_gene: TRBV9; j_gene: TRBJ1-5; d_gene: TRBD1
CDR3aa: CASSQDYRGLTYEQYF; CDR3nt: TGCGCCAGCAGCCAAGATTACAGGGGGTTGACCTACGAGCAGTACTTC; abundance: NA; v_gene: TRBV4-1; j_gene: TRBJ2-7; d_gene: TRBD1
CDR3aa: CASRAGGGEKLFF; CDR3nt: TGTGCCAGCAGAGCAGGGGGAGGTGAAAAACTGTTTTTT; abundance: NA; v_gene: TRBV25-1; j_gene: TRBJ1-4; d_gene: TRBD1
CDR3aa: CASRTNPRDVAGSNSPLHF; CDR3nt: TGTGCCAGCAGAACCAATCCCCGGGACGTCGCCGGATCTAATTCACCCCTCCACTTT; abundance: NA; v_gene: TRBV6-2/TRBV6-3; j_gene: TRBJ1-6; d_gene: NA
CDR3aa: CASRGQGQPQHF; CDR3nt: TGTGCCAGCAGGGGACAGGGTCAGCCCCAGCATTTT; abundance: NA; v_gene: TRBV2; j_gene: TRBJ1-5; d_gene: TRBD1
CDR3aa: CAWSMGGTYNEQFF; CDR3nt: TGTGCCTGGAGTATGGGGGGGACCTACAATGAGCAGTTCTTC; abundance: NA; v_gene: TRBV30; j_gene: TRBJ2-1; d_gene: TRBD2
CDR3aa: CSARDGNENDYNEQFF; CDR3nt: TGCAGTGCTAGAGATGGCAATGAAAATGACTACAATGAGCAGTTCTTC; abundance: NA; v_gene: TRBV20-1; j_gene: TRBJ2-1; d_gene: NA
CDR3aa: CASRSSVMNTEAFF; CDR3nt: TGTGCCAGCAGATCCTCAGTCATGAACACTGAAGCTTTCTTT; abundance: NA; v_gene: TRBV6-2/TRBV6-3; j_gene: TRBJ1-1; d_gene: NA
CDR3aa: CASSQEWAGGLEQYF; CDR3nt: TGTGCCAGCAGCCAAGAGTGGGCGGGGGGGCTTGAGCAGTACTTC; abundance: NA; v_gene: TRBV4-2; j_gene: TRBJ2-7; d_gene: TRBD2
CDR3aa: CASSSGPGTGELFF; CDR3nt: TGTGCCAGCAGCTCCGGTCCCGGTACCGGGGAGCTGTTTTTT; abundance: NA; v_gene: TRBV7-3; j_gene: TRBJ2-2; d_gene: NA
CDR3aa: CASSYAGVYEQYF; CDR3nt: TGTGCCAGCAGTTACGCGGGAGTCTACGAGCAGTACTTC; abundance: NA; v_gene: TRBV6-5; j_gene: TRBJ2-7; d_gene: TRBD2
CDR3aa: CASSWQGGVRDGYTF; CDR3nt: TGCGCCAGCAGCTGGCAGGGCGGTGTCCGGGACGGCTACACCTTC; abundance: once; v_gene: TRBV5-1; j_gene: TRBJ1-2; d_gene: NA
CDR3aa: CASSYSNFGGPETQYF; CDR3nt: TGTGCCAGCAGTTACTCGAATTTTGGGGGGCCAGAGACCCAGTACTTC; abundance: NA; v_gene: TRBV6-5; j_gene: TRBJ2-5; d_gene: NA
CDR3aa: CASGEYGTDQETQYF; CDR3nt: TGCGCCAGCGGAGAGTACGGGACAGACCAAGAGACCCAGTACTTC; abundance: NA; v_gene: TRBV5-1; j_gene: TRBJ2-5; d_gene: TRBD1
CDR3aa: CASSFQTANTEAFF; CDR3nt: TGCGCCAGCAGCTTTCAGACAGCGAACACTGAAGCTTTCTTT; abundance: NA; v_gene: TRBV5-1; j_gene: TRBJ1-1; d_gene: NA
CDR3aa: CASSFGAGPYEQYF; CDR3nt: TGCGCCAGCAGCTTCGGTGCGGGCCCCTACGAGCAGTACTTC; abundance: once; v_gene: TRBV5-1; j_gene: TRBJ2-7; d_gene: NA
CDR3aa: CASSQGQGLNYGYTF; CDR3nt: TGCGCCAGCAGCCAAGGTCAAGGACTCAACTATGGCTACACCTTC; abundance: NA; v_gene: TRBV4-1; j_gene: TRBJ1-2; d_gene: NA